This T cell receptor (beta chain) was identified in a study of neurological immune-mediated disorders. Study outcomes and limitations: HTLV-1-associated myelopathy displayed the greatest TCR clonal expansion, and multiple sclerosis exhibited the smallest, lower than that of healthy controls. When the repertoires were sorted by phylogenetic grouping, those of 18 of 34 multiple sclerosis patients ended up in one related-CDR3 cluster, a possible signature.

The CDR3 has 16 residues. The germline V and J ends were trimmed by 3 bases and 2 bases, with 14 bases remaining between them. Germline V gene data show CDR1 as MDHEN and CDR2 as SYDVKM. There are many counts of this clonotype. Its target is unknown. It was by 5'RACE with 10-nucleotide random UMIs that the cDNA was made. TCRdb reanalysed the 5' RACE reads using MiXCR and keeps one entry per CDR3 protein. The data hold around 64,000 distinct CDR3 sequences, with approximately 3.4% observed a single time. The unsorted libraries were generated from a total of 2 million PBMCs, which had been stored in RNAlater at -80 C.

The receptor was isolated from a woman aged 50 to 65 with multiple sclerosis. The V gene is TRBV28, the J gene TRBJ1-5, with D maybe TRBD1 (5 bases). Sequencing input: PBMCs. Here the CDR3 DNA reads TGTGCCAGCAGTTTGAGAGGGGTGGTCGGCAATCAGCCCCAGCATTTT. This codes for CASSLRGVVGNQPQHF.